A selection of T cell receptor beta chains follows, all from one sample in a study of glioma-infiltrating T cells. Via MiXCR, TCRdb re-called the multiplex PCR reads, giving one row per CDR3 protein. The top ten clones hold around 5.8% of a sample with 44,000 or so distinct CDR3 sequences, 20% to 25% of them seen once. The sample consisted of glioma tissue, nonneoplastic brain tissue, or PBMCs (not recorded which). Receptor source: a human donor with low-grade glioma or glioblastoma, undergoing nonglioma brain surgery, or in good health (not recorded which). Each CDR3 is given without its conserved first and last residue. Fields, in order: D gene, V gene, J gene, CDR3 protein. D genes are given only for firm matches.

D: NA; V: TRBV5-1; J: TRBJ1-1; CDR3: ASSLEGQVGFGEAF
D: NA; V: TRBV7-2; J: TRBJ2-5; CDR3: ASSQKEETQY
D: TRBD2; V: TRBV28; J: TRBJ2-3; CDR3: ASSSPGGGESTDTQY
D: NA; V: TRBV28; J: TRBJ1-2; CDR3: ASSRTASNYGYT
D: NA; V: TRBV3-1; J: TRBJ2-7; CDR3: ASSLQADSYEQY
D: TRBD2; V: TRBV4-1; J: TRBJ2-1; CDR3: ASSQGLAGGGIENEQF
D: NA; V: TRBV28; J: TRBJ1-1; CDR3: ASAGGRPS
D: NA; V: TRBV27; J: TRBJ2-5; CDR3: ASSTYRDQETQY
D: NA; V: TRBV7-9; J: TRBJ1-2; CDR3: ASSLADKSSGYT
D: NA; V: TRBV3-1; J: TRBJ1-6; CDR3: ASSQGTDGNSPLH
D: NA; V: TRBV7-2; J: TRBJ1-5; CDR3: ASSLAPQRVDYSNQPQH
D: NA; V: TRBV27; J: TRBJ2-7; CDR3: ASREPHSYEQY
D: NA; V: TRBV7-9; J: TRBJ2-7; CDR3: ASSLGQEAYEQY
D: NA; V: TRBV20-1; J: TRBJ1-5; CDR3: SASYTTYSNQPQH
D: NA; V: TRBV7-9; J: TRBJ1-4; CDR3: ASSPGGDEKLF
D: TRBD1; V: TRBV14; J: TRBJ2-3; CDR3: ASSPPGQGSTDTQY
D: TRBD2; V: TRBV20-1; J: TRBJ2-5; CDR3: SARAPGLAGLRETQY
D: NA; V: TRBV2; J: TRBJ1-3; CDR3: ASSAQFSGNTIY
D: NA; V: TRBV28; J: TRBJ1-5; CDR3: ASRPGTADSNQPQH
D: NA; V: TRBV4-1; J: TRBJ1-3; CDR3: ASSPGPDGNTIY
D: NA; V: TRBV29-1; J: TRBJ2-5; CDR3: SVGSGETQY
D: NA; V: TRBV6-5; J: TRBJ1-1; CDR3: ANSKITGSTEAF
D: TRBD2; V: TRBV28; J: TRBJ2-3; CDR3: ASSLVREAGGTDTQY
D: TRBD1; V: TRBV12-5; J: TRBJ2-5; CDR3: ANGSPRQGGSAQY
D: NA; V: TRBV14; J: TRBJ2-1; CDR3: ASSQDMRGEQF
D: NA; V: TRBV11-1; J: TRBJ1-1; CDR3: ASSRFEGMAF
D: TRBD1; V: TRBV12-3/TRBV12-4; J: TRBJ1-1; CDR3: ASSRTRGLGAEAF
D: TRBD2; V: TRBV28; J: TRBJ2-3; CDR3: ASSFLAGELGTDTQY
D: NA; V: TRBV24-1; J: TRBJ1-1; CDR3: ATSDHGGTEAF
D: NA; V: TRBV27; J: TRBJ1-1; CDR3: ASTPRVQGYTEAF
D: TRBD2; V: TRBV3-1; J: TRBJ2-3; CDR3: ASSHHSGGDDTQY
D: NA; V: TRBV15; J: TRBJ2-1; CDR3: ATSSKRGSYNEQF
D: NA; V: TRBV27; J: TRBJ2-7; CDR3: ASSKIGEYEQY
D: TRBD1; V: TRBV4-1; J: TRBJ1-6; CDR3: ASSRQTGYDSPLH
D: TRBD1; V: TRBV19; J: TRBJ2-5; CDR3: ASSTSGQGQETQY
D: NA; V: TRBV2; J: TRBJ1-1; CDR3: ASTPDRNTEAF
D: NA; V: TRBV28; J: TRBJ2-3; CDR3: ASSPQDGTDTQY
D: TRBD2; V: TRBV28; J: TRBJ2-1; CDR3: ASRASGSYYNEQF
D: NA; V: TRBV5-1; J: TRBJ2-2; CDR3: ASSLGPDTGELF
D: TRBD1; V: TRBV20-1; J: TRBJ1-1; CDR3: SARNPEGAGTEAF
D: NA; V: TRBV7-3; J: TRBJ2-3; CDR3: ASSFAGTTDTQY
D: NA; V: TRBV29-1; J: TRBJ2-7; CDR3: SVDVTGLAYEQY
D: TRBD1; V: TRBV28; J: TRBJ1-5; CDR3: ASSLRTGGHQPQH
D: NA; V: TRBV7-9; J: TRBJ1-1; CDR3: ASSLLQGVGTEAF
D: NA; V: TRBV27; J: TRBJ2-5; CDR3: ASSLLGGKYQETQY
D: TRBD1; V: TRBV27; J: TRBJ2-7; CDR3: ASSDGQGYEQY
D: NA; V: TRBV4-1; J: TRBJ1-3; CDR3: ASSQDPETTGNTIY
D: TRBD1; V: TRBV12-3/TRBV12-4; J: TRBJ1-1; CDR3: ASSWDRQLNTEAF
D: NA; V: TRBV9; J: TRBJ1-5; CDR3: ASSVEGQGNQPQH
D: TRBD2; V: TRBV6-6; J: TRBJ2-3; CDR3: ASSYSIAGGTDTQY
D: NA; V: TRBV20-1; J: TRBJ1-1; CDR3: SATREDTEAF
D: NA; V: TRBV2; J: TRBJ1-1; CDR3: ASSPTGGEAF
D: NA; V: TRBV27; J: TRBJ1-1; CDR3: ASSLSIDPNTKAF
D: NA; V: TRBV3-1; J: TRBJ1-1; CDR3: ASSLVDTEAF